Listed below are T cell receptor beta chains from one sample, sequenced in a study of early T cells in non-severe SARS-CoV-2 infection. In TCRdb, the 5' RACE reads were re-called with MiXCR into one record per CDR3 protein. The repertoire holds about 22,000 distinct CDR3 sequences, less than 5.5% seen once, with roughly 4.3% in the top ten. Sequenced material: whole blood. These receptors all stem from an adult who was a healthcare worker with PCR-confirmed SARS-CoV-2 infection or an uninfected control (not recorded which). Both conserved end residues are part of each CDR3. Each record gives: clone size, D gene, J gene, V gene, CDR3 DNA, CDR3 protein. D genes are given only for firm matches. Where a row states a size, it is once, few, many or the class of an expanded clone; other rows omit it.

few - TRBJ1-2 TRBV15 TGTGCCACCAGCAGAGAAGACACCGCTAACTATGGCTACACCTTC CATSREDTANYGYTF
- TRBD1 TRBJ1-4 TRBV4-1 TGCGCCAGCAGCCCCACAGGGGAGAAAACAACTAATGAAAAACTGTTTTTT CASSPTGEKTTNEKLFF
many - TRBJ2-3 TRBV28 TGTGCCAGCAGTCCCTACCGGCAGGCAAGCACAGATACGCAGTATTTT CASSPYRQASTDTQYF
many - TRBJ1-1 TRBV27 TGTGCCAGCAGCCTTACAAGGAACACTGAAGCTTTCTTT CASSLTRNTEAFF
medium-sized - TRBJ1-1 TRBV6-6 TGTGCCAGCAGTTATTCTCTCAACACTGAAGCTTTCTTT CASSYSLNTEAFF
many - TRBJ2-1 TRBV29-1 TGCAGCGTTTGGTTTGGGGAACCTACAAATGGAGACGAGCAGTTCTTC CSVWFGEPTNGDEQFF
many TRBD1 TRBJ2-7 TRBV18 TGTGCCAGCTCACCAGAACAGGGGATCCACGAGCAGTACTTC CASSPEQGIHEQYF
many - TRBJ2-3 TRBV18 TGTGCCAGCTCACCGTGGTCCCCAAGCAGGGCAGATACGCAGTATTTT CASSPWSPSRADTQYF
- TRBD1 TRBJ2-3 TRBV6-2/TRBV6-3 TGTGCCAGCTCCCACGCGGGGACAGGGGGAGATACGCAGTATTTT CASSHAGTGGDTQYF
many - TRBJ2-3 TRBV15 TGTGCCACCAGCAGAGTGGGGATTGGAGATACGCAGTATTTT CATSRVGIGDTQYF
many - TRBJ1-5 TRBV28 TGTGCCAGCAGTTTAATCGTTGAGGGCAATCAGCCCCAGCATTTT CASSLIVEGNQPQHF
- - TRBJ2-7 TRBV5-1 TGCGCCAGCAGCCCCAGGGCGGACAGCCCGTACGAGCAGTACTTC CASSPRADSPYEQYF
many - TRBJ1-5 TRBV20-1 TGCAGTGCTAGAGACGGTCAGTTCAATCAGCCCCAGCATTTT CSARDGQFNQPQHF
many - TRBJ1-1 TRBV7-9 TGTGCCAGCAGCTTACCGCCGATTGCTTTCTTT CASSLPPIAFF
many - TRBJ2-5 TRBV20-1 TGCAGTGCTAGTGTTCCCTCCCGGGCTCCGCAAAAAGAGACCCAGTACTTC CSASVPSRAPQKETQYF
medium-sized - TRBJ1-5 TRBV2 TGTGCCAGCAGTCGTTATTGGGGCAATCAGCCCCAGCATTTT CASSRYWGNQPQHF
few TRBD1 TRBJ1-4 TRBV9 TGTGCCAGCAGCGACGGGACAGGGGGTACGTCTAATGAAAAACTGTTTTTT CASSDGTGGTSNEKLFF
many TRBD1 TRBJ1-1 TRBV5-5 TGTGCCAGCAGCATGAACAGGGGGGGCACTGAAGCTTTCTTT CASSMNRGGTEAFF
many - TRBJ1-2 TRBV5-1 TGCGCCAGCAGCATAACCGGGACCGATGGCTACACCTTC CASSITGTDGYTF
many - TRBJ2-1 TRBV11-2 TGTGCCAGCAGCCGTTCAGGTTCCTACAATGAGCAGTTCTTC CASSRSGSYNEQFF
many - TRBJ1-1 TRBV12-3/TRBV12-4 TGTGCCAGCAGTGCCCGGGGCAGCGAAGCTTTCTTT CASSARGSEAFF
many - TRBJ1-6 TRBV11-2 TGTGCCAGCAGCAAGCGTTTGGGGCCCCTCAGCTCCTATAATTCACCCCTCCACTTT CASSKRLGPLSSYNSPLHF
- - TRBJ2-3 TRBV7-2 TGTGCCAGCAGCTTAGCCCCCGGGGCGGCAGATACGCAGTATTTT CASSLAPGAADTQYF
many - TRBJ1-2 TRBV11-2 TGTGCCAGCAGCTTAGTGTACGGGAACTATGGCTACACCTTC CASSLVYGNYGYTF
many TRBD1 TRBJ2-7 TRBV15 TGTGCCACCAGCAGAGATAACAGGGGGGTCGAGCAGTACTTC CATSRDNRGVEQYF
many - TRBJ1-5 TRBV14 TGTGCCAGCAGCCAATGTATCAAGACAACTAATAGCAATCAGCCCCAGCATTTT CASSQCIKTTNSNQPQHF
few TRBD2 TRBJ2-1 TRBV28 TGTGCCAGCAGAAGCCGGGACTACTCCTACAATGAGCAGTTCTTC CASRSRDYSYNEQFF
few - TRBJ2-3 TRBV19 TGTGCCAGTAGTTCTTCGCGGAACACAGATACGCAGTATTTT CASSSSRNTDTQYF
- TRBD2 TRBJ2-7 TRBV5-1 TGCGCCAGCAGCCCTAGGACTAGCGGCCCCTACGAGCAGTACTTC CASSPRTSGPYEQYF